Detailed here is one T cell receptor (beta chain). Its target antigen remains unknown. One base away there is no much larger clone; base qualities are not given. The sample originates from a study of blood T cell repertoires in COVID-19 (dated by TCRdb to the early 2020s). Notes on the research overall: Samples covering the acute and convalescent phases of COVID-19 were provided by collaborators in the United States, Italy and Spain. Samples came from the ongoing ImmuneRACE study (first 160 participants) plus 1,254 subjects from 6 global collaborators. A de-identified subject ID, COVID-19 status, age in years and sex were almost always included in the sample metadata. The repertoires were released in a freely available public database meant as a resource for research on the immune response to SARS-CoV-2. Where HLA class I and class II types were available, the types were taken from metadata supplied by the sample provider, not from assay-based typing. The material from the prospective study consisted of cDNA or gDNA derived from T cells, B-cell-depleted T cells, or PBMCs. Subjects who had been exposed to COVID-19, were actively infected with it, or had recovered from it provided the deeply sampled blood TCRbeta repertoires that made up the dataset.

Each collaborating institution followed its own protocols to collect whole blood in K2EDTA tubes. For TCRbeta analysis, collaborators shipped samples in one of three forms: frozen whole blood, isolated PBMCs, or DNA extracted from either of those sample types. Points the paper makes about the study in general: The quantity of clinical and demographic metadata differed by source and by participant and was supplied without curation.

CDR1 and CDR2 (SNHLY, FYNNEI) derive from the germline V gene. From the cysteine through the phenylalanine, the CDR3 covers 14 amino acids. The sequence is cut down to CDR3 DNA, 42 bases in frame from base 1. Relative to germline, V is missing 3 bases and J is missing 4 bases, with 5 bases of the junction outside any gene match. TCRbeta CDR3 regions were amplified from genomic DNA by means of the immunoSEQ Assay, a bias-controlled multiplex PCR. Per the original workflow: The number of nucleated cells in each sample was estimated from the amplification of reference gene primers within the assay. To quantify the absolute abundance of each unique TCRbeta CDR3 rearrangement, sequence reads were collapsed and filtered. For each sample, productive Simpson clonality was calculated as the square root of Simpson's diversity index across productive rearrangements. Drawn from immuneACCESS, this table holds only the in-frame rearrangements with V and J called that TCRdb kept. Clones are partly lost; checked studies trace under half to an unresolved V gene and leave the rest unexplained. V, J and clone size reflect that table, while D and trimming were determined from the DNA. This sample is represented by 110,000 to 150,000 clones; around 81% of them were singletons. The ten most abundant clones make up less than 5.5% of the sample.

Sequenced sample: peripheral blood. The sequence came from a woman aged 45 to 65 with acute or convalescent COVID-19. The rearrangement joined TRBV2 to TRBJ1-2, and 7 bases in between align with TRBD1. The CDR3 region has the sequence CASSDKGAAYGYTF. The DNA sequence follows: TGTGCCAGCAGTGACAAGGGGGCTGCCTATGGCTACACCTTC.